This T cell receptor beta chain comes out of a study of cytomegalovirus exposure and HLA in healthy donors. On the study more broadly: Some 85 million unique TCRs from HLA-typed donors were held in an early data release. Findings and caveats of the study: The study reported that TCR beta sequences accurately predicted HLA-A and HLA-B alleles in most subjects. TRBV6-2, TRBV6-3 and some other V segments were unresolvable in 87-base-pair reads.

Healthy bone marrow donors made up the donors. With respect to this clone: What it recognizes is unknown.

Primers for the PCR totalled 60 Vbeta and 13 Jbeta. Only in-frame clones appear in the TCRdb table, and some are missing; sequencing was by immunoSEQ multiplex PCR. Counted here are about 130,000 clones, around 73% occurring once; the ten biggest clones make up 1.3% to 1.5%. The germline V gene has CDR1 SGHVS and CDR2 FNYEAQ. The V and J ends lost 0 bases and 4 bases respectively, with 4 bases between them. The CDR3 contains 13 residues. The sequenced material came from PBMCs. This chain links TRBV7-6 with TRBJ2-1, with no clear D. The receptor was isolated from a female donor in good health and CMV-seronegative. CDR3: CASSLAQYNEQFF. The CDR3 DNA reads TGTGCCAGCAGCTTAGCTCAGTACAATGAGCAGTTCTTC. Full variable domain (missing parts from reference TRBV7-6 and TRBJ2-1): GAGVSQSPRYKVTKRGQDVALRCDPISGHVSLYWYRQALGQGPEFLTYFNYEAQQDKSGLPNDRFSAERPEGSISTLTIQRTEQRDSAMYRCASSLAQYNEQFFGPGTRLTVL.